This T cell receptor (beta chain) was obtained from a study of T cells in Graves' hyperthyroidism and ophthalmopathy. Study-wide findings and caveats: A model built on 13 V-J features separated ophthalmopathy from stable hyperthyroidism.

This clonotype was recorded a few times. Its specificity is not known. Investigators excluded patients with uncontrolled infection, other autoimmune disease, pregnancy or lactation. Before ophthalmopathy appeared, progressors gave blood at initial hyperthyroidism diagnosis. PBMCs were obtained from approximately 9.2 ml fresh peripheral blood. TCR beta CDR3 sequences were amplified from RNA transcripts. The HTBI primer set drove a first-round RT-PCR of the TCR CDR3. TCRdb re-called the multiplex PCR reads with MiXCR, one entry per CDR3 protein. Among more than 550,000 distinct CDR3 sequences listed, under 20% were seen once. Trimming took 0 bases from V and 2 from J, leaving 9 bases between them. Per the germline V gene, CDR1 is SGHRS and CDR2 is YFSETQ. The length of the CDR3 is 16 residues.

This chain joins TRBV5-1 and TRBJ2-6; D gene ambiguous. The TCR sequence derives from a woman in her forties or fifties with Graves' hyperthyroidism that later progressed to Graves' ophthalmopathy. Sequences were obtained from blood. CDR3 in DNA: TGCGCCAGCAGCTTGGGCAGACAAACTGGGGCCAACGTCCTGACTTTC. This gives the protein CASSLGRQTGANVLTF.